Listed here are 29 T cell receptor beta chains from one sample, sequenced in a study of blood T cell repertoires in COVID-19 (dated by TCRdb to 2019 to 2021). Library method: the immunoSEQ multiplex PCR assay. TCRdb provides this immuneACCESS table in a form limited to in-frame rearrangements. Some clones are lacking; in checked studies, under half of them reflect an unresolved V gene, and why the rest are absent is not known. This sample holds some 150,000 clones; around nine tenths were observed only once. The top ten clones comprise over 9.5% of the sample. Sequenced: peripheral blood. The receptors come from a man in his forties or fifties with active or convalescent COVID-19.

This clone appeared once. The chain combines TRBV5-1 with TRBJ2-5; TRBD2 matches at 7 bases. V shed 4 bases and J 4 bases; nucleotides not matched to a gene: 7. Looked up from germline, CDR1 is SGHRS and CDR2 is YFSETQ. The CDR3 has 14 residues. The CDR3 nucleotides read TGCGCCAGCAGCCGGAGCGGGATGGGAGAGACCCAGTACTTC. Translated: CASSRSGMGETQYF. The full variable domain, in which reference TRBV5-1 and TRBJ2-5 provide the parts outside the CDR3, is KAGVTQTPRYLIKTRGQQVTLSCSPISGHRSVSWYQQTPGQGLQFLFEYFSETQRNKGNFPGRFSGRQFSNSRSEMNVSTLELGDSALYLCASSRSGMGETQYFGPGTRLLVL.

The table lists this clone with a few counts. The V gene is TRBV28, the J gene TRBJ1-2, with 8 bases aligning to TRBD1. CDR1 is MDHEN, CDR2 SYDVKM, per germline. V shed 2 bases and J 0 bases; nucleotides not matched to a gene: 2. This CDR3 is built from 15 residues. Here the CDR3 reads CASSLTGGANYGYTF. Written as DNA, the CDR3 is TGTGCCAGCAGTTTAACAGGGGGAGCTAACTATGGCTACACCTTC.

This clone appeared a single time. The chain recombines TRBV28 with TRBJ2-7; D unresolved. Germline assignment: CDR1 MDHEN and CDR2 SYDVKM. The CDR3 length is 13 residues. Deletions cut 8 bases from V and 0 bases from J, with 11 bases between. The CDR3: CASLETTSYEQYF. The CDR3 region has the DNA TGTGCCAGCTTGGAGACGACCTCCTACGAGCAGTACTTC.

V usage is TRBV27 and J usage is TRBJ1-4, with D possibly being TRBD1 (6 bases). The CDR3 is made up of 13 amino acids. V was cut by 3 bases and J by 7 bases, with 9 bases left in between. CDR1 MNHEY and CDR2 SMNVEV come from the germline V gene (reference sequence). Written as DNA, the CDR3 is TGTGCCAGCAGTTTTGTCAGGGGTGAAAAACTGTTTTTT. Translating gives CASSFVRGEKLFF.

This chain links TRBV18 with TRBJ2-1, with 12 positions matching TRBD2. V was pared by 3 bases and J by 7 bases, with 1 base of the junction left unmatched. This CDR3 contains 14 residues. Germline-derived CDR1 and CDR2 are KGHSH and LQKENI. CDR3: CASSPGTSGNEQFF. CDR3 DNA: TGTGCCAGCTCACCCGGGACTAGCGGGAATGAGCAGTTCTTC.

The chain carries TRBV7-9 and TRBJ1-2; TRBD1 is a possible D gene (5 bases). The germline gives CDR1 SEHNR, CDR2 FQNEAQ (reference sequence). With 5 bases removed from V and 13 bases from J, the gap between germline ends came to 23 bases. There are 14 residues in the CDR3. The DNA for the CDR3 is TGTGCCAGCAGCCCAAGTACGACAGCCATAGCTTCCACCTTC. Its protein product is CASSPSTTAIASTF.

This clone was seen ten or more times. The chain is built from TRBV3-1 (or the pseudogene TRBV3-2) and TRBJ2-7; 13 bases map to TRBD2. The CDR3 is 17 residues long. V lost 3 bases, J lost 3 bases, and 8 bases stayed unmatched. CDR1 is LGHDT and CDR2 is YNNKEL in the germline V gene (reference sequence). The CDR3 region has the DNA TGTGCCAGCAGCCAGTGGACTAGCGGGAGCAGTGGCTACGAGCAGTACTTC. Encoded protein: CASSQWTSGSSGYEQYF.

This chain connects TRBV6-5 to TRBJ2-1; 7 bases align to TRBD1. CDR1 is MNHEY and CDR2 is SVGAGI in the germline V gene. With V trimmed by 6 bases and J by 7 bases, 9 bases remained unmatched. This CDR3 spans 14 amino acids. The CDR3 protein is CASRYRGFGNEQFF. DNA for the CDR3: TGTGCCAGCAGATACAGGGGTTTTGGAAATGAGCAGTTCTTC.

The chain is built from TRBV4-2 and TRBJ2-7; TRBD2 agrees at 8 bases. Germline assignment: CDR1 LGHNA and CDR2 YNFKEQ. Unmatched junction bases numbered 10, after V lost 0 bases and J lost 3 bases. This CDR3 has 17 residues. The CDR3: CASSQEGGIAGFYEQYF. CDR3 nucleotide sequence: TGTGCCAGCAGCCAAGAGGGAGGGATAGCGGGATTCTACGAGCAGTACTTC.

The chain couples TRBV5-1 to TRBJ1-3, with TRBD1 matching over 7 bases. Germline values: CDR1 SGHRS, CDR2 YFSETQ. Losses at the gene ends were 1 base for V and 4 bases for J; bases not matched to a gene: 2. CDR3 length equals 14 residues. The CDR3 is CASSLTGDGNTIYF. CDR3 nucleotides: TGCGCCAGCAGCTTGACAGGGGACGGAAACACCATATATTTT. Filled out from reference TRBV5-1 and TRBJ1-3, the complete variable domain reads KAGVTQTPRYLIKTRGQQVTLSCSPISGHRSVSWYQQTPGQGLQFLFEYFSETQRNKGNFPGRFSGRQFSNSRSEMNVSTLELGDSALYLCASSLTGDGNTIYFGEGSWLTVV.

This clone was detected only once. V gene TRBV5-1 combines with J gene TRBJ1-3; no reliable D call. V lost 5 bases and J 2 bases, leaving 8 bases between the germline ends. Germline CDR1 reads SGHRS; CDR2 reads YFSETQ. CDR3 length: 13 residues. The CDR3 DNA sequence: TGCGCCAGCAGACTATCGGCTGGAAACACCATATATTTT. It encodes CASRLSAGNTIYF.

This clone was counted between two and nine times. The chain recombines TRBV9 with TRBJ1-1; possible D gene TRBD1, 6 bases. Trimming stripped 4 bases from V and 3 bases from J, with 13 bases between. CDR3 size: 14 residues. The germline V gene has CDR1 SGDLS and CDR2 YYNGEE. The CDR3 bases are TGTGCCAGCAGCCCAGAGGGGGTAGACACTGAAGCTTTCTTT. Its translation is CASSPEGVDTEAFF.

J is TRBJ2-2 and V is TRBV28; 8 bases agree with TRBD1. Germline values: CDR1 MDHEN, CDR2 SYDVKM. V lost 3 bases, J lost 8 bases, and 8 bases stayed unmatched. CDR3 length: 15 amino acids. The DNA for the CDR3 is TGTGCCAGCAGTTTCGCAGGGGGCGGATCAGGGGAGCTGTTTTTT. This encodes CASSFAGGGSGELFF.

V is TRBV28 and J is TRBJ1-5; D ambiguous. The CDR3 loop spans 13 amino acids. CDR1 is MDHEN, CDR2 SYDVKM, per germline. The germline V and J ends were trimmed by 2 bases and 3 bases, with 5 bases remaining between them. The DNA for the CDR3 is TGTGCCAGCAGTTTAATAGACAATCAGCCCCAGCATTTT. The encoded protein is CASSLIDNQPQHF.

The chain links TRBV5-1 to TRBJ2-7; 7 bases match TRBD2. The CDR3 contains 15 residues. Germline CDR1 and CDR2: SGHRS and YFSETQ. The J segment lost 2 bases and the V segment lost 0 bases, leaving 5 bases of the junction unmatched. CDR3: CASSLGLAAPYEQYF. CDR3 nucleotides: TGCGCCAGCAGCTTGGGGCTAGCGGCCCCCTACGAGCAGTACTTC.

The chain employs TRBV28 and TRBJ1-2, with 7 bases lining up with TRBD1. CDR1 and CDR2 (germline): MDHEN, SYDVKM. V gave up 5 bases and J gave up 5 bases; unmatched junction bases: 5. The CDR3 is 13 residues long. CDR3 sequence reads: CASSNAGGYGYTF. The CDR3 DNA sequence: TGTGCCAGCAGTAATGCAGGGGGATATGGCTACACCTTC.

J is TRBJ2-7 and V is TRBV27; D is ambiguous. There are 14 residues in the CDR3. Germline V gives CDR1 MNHEY, CDR2 SMNVEV (reference sequence). Trimming removed 2 bases at V and 6 bases at J, with 14 bases between. CDR3 DNA: TGTGCCAGCAGTTTAACCAGTATTCGCAGCGAGCAGTACTTC. This encodes CASSLTSIRSEQYF.

The J gene is TRBJ2-1, the V gene TRBV7-2; 10 bases map to TRBD2. Per the germline V gene, CDR1 is SGHTA and CDR2 is FQGNSA. The V gene end was trimmed by 6 bases and the J gene end by 1 base; junction bases not matched to a gene: 3. The CDR3 has 15 residues. Here the CDR3 reads CASSPLAGSYNEQFF. CDR3 sequence (DNA): TGTGCCAGCAGTCCACTAGCGGGATCCTACAATGAGCAGTTCTTC. Based on the CDR3 plus reference TRBV7-2 and TRBJ2-1, the full variable domain is GAGVSQSPSNKVTEKGKDVELRCDPISGHTALYWYRQSLGQGLEFLIYFQGNSAPDKSGLPSDRFSAERTGGSVSTLTIQRTQQEDSAVYLCASSPLAGSYNEQFFGPGTRLTVL.

The CDR3 region has the DNA TGTGCCAGCAGTCAAACGACAGCCGGGCCCGGGGAGCTGTTTTTT. Protein product: CASSQTTAGPGELFF. V is TRBV5-4 and J is TRBJ2-2; D is possibly TRBD1 (5 bases). The CDR3 has 15 residues. The V end was cut by 5 bases, the J end by 6 bases, with 17 bases between. Germline V gene lookup returns CDR1 SGHNT and CDR2 YYREEE (reference sequence).

The V gene is TRBV24-1, the J gene TRBJ2-1; no definite D call. CDR3 length: 13 residues. V lost 6 bases and J 3 bases, leaving 8 bases between the germline ends. Per the germline V gene, CDR1 is KGHDR and CDR2 is SFDVKD. The CDR3 here is CATSFGGYNEQFF. The DNA for the CDR3 is TGTGCCACCAGTTTTGGCGGCTACAATGAGCAGTTCTTC.

The chain uses TRBV18 and TRBJ2-7; tentative D call: TRBD2 (6 bases). Germline V CDR1 and CDR2: KGHSH, LQKENI. This CDR3 comprises 16 residues. The V and J ends lost 3 bases and 0 bases respectively, with 15 bases between them. This CDR3 is CASSPLSASDSYEQYF. The CDR3 DNA reads TGTGCCAGCTCACCCCTTTCTGCTAGCGACTCCTACGAGCAGTACTTC.

The chain is built from TRBV9 and TRBJ2-5; D might be TRBD2 (5 bases). The CDR3 has 16 amino acids. CDR1 is SGDLS and CDR2 is YYNGEE in the germline V gene. Deletions cut 0 bases from V and 0 bases from J, with 12 bases between. CDR3 sequence (DNA): TGTGCCAGCAGCGTAGACCAGCGGCCGTACCAAGAGACCCAGTACTTC. The encoded protein is CASSVDQRPYQETQYF.

This chain uses TRBV6-2 or TRBV6-3 with TRBJ2-1; 8 nucleotides agree with TRBD2. Germline-derived CDR1 and CDR2 are MNHEY and SVGEGT. The CDR3 totals 12 residues. V lost 6 bases, J lost 9 bases, and 4 bases stayed unmatched. CDR3 loop: CASSPRGGEQFF. Here the CDR3 DNA reads TGTGCCAGCAGCCCCCGGGGGGGTGAGCAGTTCTTC.

The CDR3 region is CASSPSAGAYEQYF. CDR3 coding DNA: TGTGCCAGCTCACCCTCTGCGGGAGCTTACGAGCAGTACTTC. The chain carries TRBV18 and TRBJ2-7; 7 positions agree with TRBD2. Germline V gene data show CDR1 as KGHSH and CDR2 as LQKENI. The V segment lost 3 bases and the J segment 4 bases; nucleotides outside the gene matches: 6. The CDR3 has 14 residues.

This clone was seen once. The chain uses TRBV19 and TRBJ2-7, with 8 bases lining up with TRBD1. Germline V gives CDR1 LNHDA, CDR2 SQIVND (reference sequence). This CDR3 has 16 residues. V shed 4 bases, J shed 3 bases, and the junction held 11 bases outside the gene matches. The CDR3 DNA reads TGTGCCAGTAGTAGGAGAATGGGACAGGAAAACTACGAGCAGTACTTC. This encodes CASSRRMGQENYEQYF. Full variable domain (rest looked up from reference TRBV19 and TRBJ2-7): DGGITQSPKYLFRKEGQNVTLSCEQNLNHDAMYWYRQDPGQGLRLIYYSQIVNDFQKGDIAEGYSVSREKKESFPLTVTSAQKNPTAFYLCASSRRMGQENYEQYFGPGTRLTVT.

The CDR3 sequence is CASSYGDRVAYEQYF. CDR3 nucleotide sequence: TGTGCCAGCAGTTATGGGGACAGGGTCGCTTACGAGCAGTACTTC. This chain uses TRBV28 with TRBJ2-7; 9 nucleotides match TRBD1. V shed 4 bases, J shed 4 bases, and the junction held 8 bases outside the gene matches. Germline V gene sequence: CDR1 MDHEN, CDR2 SYDVKM. The CDR3 runs to 15 residues.

V and J are TRBV6-5 and TRBJ2-7; 8 bases fit TRBD1. The germline V gene has CDR1 MNHEY and CDR2 SVGAGI. There are 14 residues in the CDR3. Unmatched junction bases numbered 6, after V lost 2 bases and J lost 6 bases. CDR3 region: CASSYGTGFGEQYF. The CDR3, as DNA: TGTGCCAGCAGTTACGGGACAGGCTTCGGCGAGCAGTACTTC.

The V gene is TRBV7-9, the J gene TRBJ2-2, with D possibly TRBD2 on 6 matching bases. Germline loops: CDR1 SEHNR, CDR2 FQNEAQ (reference sequence). The CDR3 runs to 16 residues. The V gene lost 5 bases and the J gene lost 2 bases, with 15 bases spanning the gap. The CDR3, as DNA: TGTGCCAGCAGCGAAGTTAGCGGACCTAACACCGGGGAGCTGTTTTTT. It translates to CASSEVSGPNTGELFF.

The rearrangement joins TRBV14 to TRBJ1-6, with TRBD1 identical over 7 bases. Per the germline V gene, CDR1 is SGHDN and CDR2 is FVKESK. CDR3 size: 15 residues. V shed 3 bases and J 6 bases; nucleotides not matched to a gene: 5. CDR3: CASSQMTGSNSPLHF. CDR3 sequence (DNA): TGTGCCAGCAGCCAGATGACAGGGTCTAATTCACCCCTCCACTTT. Full variable domain (outside the CDR3, taken from reference TRBV14 and TRBJ1-6): EAGVTQFPSHSVIEKGQTVTLRCDPISGHDNLYWYRRVMGKEIKFLLHFVKESKQDESGMPNNRFLAERTGGTYSTLKVQPAELEDSGVYFCASSQMTGSNSPLHFGNGTRLTVT.